The 5 T cell receptor beta chains in this list originate from one sample, sequenced in a study of T cells after yellow fever vaccination. A single record per CDR3 protein comes from TCRdb applying MiXCR to the 5' RACE reads. The sample records 25,000 to 30,000 distinct CDR3 sequences, less than 5.5% being singletons. This specimen consisted of CD8+ T cells sorted from PBMCs, obtained 10 days after the yellow fever booster vaccination. These receptor sequences come from a man in his thirties or forties who received the YFV17D yellow fever vaccine.

This clonotype was seen repeatedly, ten times or more. CDR3 coding DNA: TGTGCCACCAGTGACTCGACTAGCGGGAGTTCAGATACGCAGTATTTT. This sequence encodes CATSDSTSGSSDTQYF. The V and J genes are TRBV24-1 and TRBJ2-3; 12 nucleotides line up with TRBD2. Germline V CDR1 and CDR2: KGHDR, SFDVKD. CDR3 length: 16 amino acids. V lost 4 bases and J lost 4; bases outside the gene matches: 5.

The sample holds many counts of this clonotype. The gene calls are TRBV27 and TRBJ2-3; 13 bases match TRBD2. This CDR3 has 15 residues. Germline assignment: CDR1 MNHEY and CDR2 SMNVEV (reference sequence). V was clipped by 4 bases and J by 6 bases; unmatched bases: 4. The CDR3 region has the DNA TGTGCCAGCAGTTACGGGACTAGCGGGGTGGATACGCAGTATTTT. Amino acid sequence: CASSYGTSGVDTQYF.

This clonotype showed up many times. The chain uses TRBV7-8 and TRBJ2-5; D unresolved. The ends were cut back, 3 bases at V and 2 bases at J, with 7 bases in the middle. Germline V gene data show CDR1 as SGHVS and CDR2 as FQNEAQ. The CDR3 totals 13 residues. CDR3 residues: CASSFYSQETQYF. CDR3 nucleotide sequence: TGTGCCAGCAGCTTTTACAGTCAAGAGACCCAGTACTTC.

This clonotype was counted many times. CDR3 loop: CAWSGTGREQYF. The CDR3 nucleotides read TGTGCCTGGAGCGGGACAGGGAGAGAGCAGTACTTC. This chain connects TRBV30 to TRBJ2-7; 9 nucleotides agree with TRBD1. The length of the CDR3 is 12 residues. CDR1 and CDR2 from the germline V gene are GTSNPN and SVGIG (reference sequence). Trimming cost V 3 bases and J 7 bases; bases outside gene matches: 4.

Many counts were recorded for this clonotype. This chain connects TRBV7-2 to TRBJ2-5; D is perhaps TRBD2 (6 bases). Trimming pared 2 bases from V and 4 bases from J, leaving 20 bases between. CDR1 and CDR2 from the germline V gene are SGHTA and FQGNSA. This CDR3 has 17 residues. The CDR3 is CASSLMGPSGETETQYF. The CDR3 coding sequence is TGTGCCAGCAGCTTAATGGGCCCCTCGGGGGAGACAGAGACCCAGTACTTC.